This T cell receptor (beta chain) was identified in a study of OX40 agonist ivuxolimab in advanced cancers. Study context: The drug used for patients, ivuxolimab, was an agonistic anti-OX40 (CD134) antibody. Study-level points and caveats: On average, a greater number of expanded clones characterised CD8+ T cells relative to CD4+. By week 6 at 0.1 to 3.0 mg/kg, blood CD4+ and CD8+ T cells had expanded clonally.

TCRdb keeps only in-frame clones here, not all; method: immunoSEQ multiplex PCR. Here the sample spans more than 85,000 clones, over 75% being singletons. Germline CDR1 and CDR2: SGHAT and FQNNGV. Between the trimmed V and J ends, which lost 5 bases and 3 bases, there was a span of 8 bases. The CDR3 loop spans 12 amino acids. To note about this clone: Its antigen is undetermined.

The chain joins TRBV11-2 to TRBJ2-7, with D uncertain. This receptor was taken from an adult with an advanced solid tumor such as melanoma, head and neck, liver or kidney cancer. Material: CD4+ or CD8+ T cells sorted from blood, obtained in a trial of the OX40 agonist ivuxolimab. The DNA for the CDR3 is TGTGCCAGCAGCCCTTGGGGCTACGAGCAGTACTTC. Amino acid sequence: CASSPWGYEQYF.